The 3 T cell receptor beta chains given below trace back to one sample, sequenced in a study of shared clonotypes between healthy human individuals (dated by TCRdb to 2019 to 2021). Libraries were prepared through the immunoSEQ multiplex PCR assay. TCRdb retrieved this table from immuneACCESS and kept in-frame rearrangements only. Not all clones are present; in checked studies, unresolved V genes account for under half, and no reason is known for the remainder. A total of a few million clones appear in this sample, 90% to 95% of them only once. The biggest ten clones account for 0.39% of the sample. Input material: naive CD4+ T cells from PBMCs. The sample's cell subset or site, from its label and the paper: CD45RA+ positively selected. The receptors come from a man younger than 35 in good health. Some clones in this sample may be carry-over from other donors' samples.

This chain connects TRBV6-5 to TRBJ1-3; D call uncertain. The CDR3 covers 13 residues. Trimming left V 5 bases short and J 4 bases short, with 9 bases between. Germline V lookup: CDR1 MNHEY, CDR2 SVGAGI. CDR3 sequence: CASSTVVGNTIYF. The DNA of the CDR3 is TGTGCCAGCAGTACCGTGGTCGGAAACACCATATATTTT.

The chain links TRBV15 to TRBJ1-2; no reliable D call. This CDR3 contains 16 residues. V was shortened by 5 bases and J by 4 bases, with 20 bases between the two germline ends. The V gene's germline CDR1 is LNHNV and CDR2 YYDKDF (reference sequence). Here the CDR3 reads CATSRSPAEARYGYTF. CDR3 DNA sequence: TGTGCCACCAGCCGCTCTCCCGCGGAGGCCCGCTATGGCTACACCTTC.

This chain connects TRBV6-6 to TRBJ1-2, with 10 bases fitting TRBD1. V dropped 4 bases and J dropped 4; count of bases not matched to a gene: 6. Germline V gene lookup returns CDR1 MNHNY and CDR2 SVGAGI (reference sequence). The CDR3 contains 15 residues. As DNA, the CDR3 is TGTGCCAGCAGTTTCCGACAGGGGGCTCGCTATGGCTACACCTTC. It translates to CASSFRQGARYGYTF.